What follows is one TCR beta chain and its context. The sample comes from a study of T cell changes during pregnancy in multiple sclerosis. TCRdb's copy holds only in-frame clones and misses some; the assay was immunoSEQ multiplex PCR. The data show 73,000 or so clones, roughly 90% seen once. The CDR3 sequence is 12 residues long. Germline CDR1 is SGHVS and CDR2 is FNYEAQ. V was pared by 5 bases and J by 9 bases, with 8 bases between. The source of this sequence is a female donor in good health, enrolled as a control in a pregnancy study. The V and J genes are TRBV7-6 and TRBJ1-6; D may be TRBD1 (5 bases). Sequenced material: peripheral blood, taken after pregnancy. CDR3 sequence (DNA): TGTGCCAGCAGCCCCGGGGGTTCACCCCTCCACTTT. Amino acids: CASSPGGSPLHF.